Shown below are 27 T cell receptor beta chains from a single sample sequenced in a study of beta chain features in type 1 diabetes. Expressed TCRB transcripts were sequenced because the isolated RNA had all been reverse transcribed beforehand. Measured with immunoSEQ multiplex PCR; TCRdb has only the in-frame clones, and not every one. The sample lists about 350,000 clones, about 18% occurring once. The sample comprised naive CD4+ T cells from blood. The receptor set was obtained from a young woman in good health.

The V and J genes are TRBV5-4 and TRBJ2-4, with TRBD1 identical over 7 bases. Germline V gives CDR1 SGHNT, CDR2 YYREEE (reference sequence). Germline trimming cut 4 bases from V and 8 bases from J; bases unmatched to any gene: 9. The CDR3 consists of 14 residues. The CDR3 reads CASSPDRVKHIQYF. The DNA for the CDR3 is TGTGCCAGCAGCCCAGACAGGGTGAAACACATTCAGTACTTC.

Only a few counts were recorded for this clone. The chain has TRBV30 and TRBJ2-7, with TRBD2 identical over 8 bases. The length of the CDR3 is 13 residues. Trimming cost V 4 bases and J 4 bases; bases outside gene matches: 6. From germline, CDR1 is GTSNPN and CDR2 SVGIG (reference sequence). The DNA of the CDR3 is TGTGCCTGGAACGCCGGGAGGGGATACGAGCAGTACTTC. Translation: CAWNAGRGYEQYF.

This sequence joins TRBV5-1 and TRBJ2-1, with D tentatively TRBD1 (5 bases). The CDR3 is 15 amino acids. Per germline, CDR1 SGHRS and CDR2 YFSETQ. The V and J ends lost 5 bases and 0 bases respectively, with 12 bases between them. The CDR3 is CASSSGFTSYNEQFF. CDR3 nucleotide sequence: TGCGCCAGCAGTTCAGGGTTCACCTCCTACAATGAGCAGTTCTTC. The whole variable domain, remainder taken from reference TRBV5-1 and TRBJ2-1, is KAGVTQTPRYLIKTRGQQVTLSCSPISGHRSVSWYQQTPGQGLQFLFEYFSETQRNKGNFPGRFSGRQFSNSRSEMNVSTLELGDSALYLCASSSGFTSYNEQFFGPGTRLTVL.

The rearrangement uses TRBV7-2 and TRBJ2-1; D possibly corresponds to TRBD2 (6 bases). In germline, CDR1 is SGHTA, CDR2 FQGNSA. V dropped 5 bases and J dropped 3 bases, with 11 bases sitting between them. The CDR3 is 14 residues long. CDR3 nucleotide sequence: TGTGCCAGCAGCACCCGGGAGAACTACAATGAGCAGTTCTTC. Protein product: CASSTRENYNEQFF. The full variable domain, rest sourced from reference TRBV7-2 and TRBJ2-1, is GAGVSQSPSNKVTEKGKDVELRCDPISGHTALYWYRQSLGQGLEFLIYFQGNSAPDKSGLPSDRFSAERTGGSVSTLTIQRTQQEDSAVYLCASSTRENYNEQFFGPGTRLTVL.

This chain connects TRBV18 to TRBJ1-1; no clear D. This CDR3 region has 16 residues. Germline V CDR1 and CDR2: KGHSH, LQKENI. Trimming pared 2 bases from V and 2 bases from J, leaving 15 bases between. The CDR3 DNA sequence: TGTGCCAGCTCACCATACGGTGAGGGTGGAAACACTGAAGCTTTCTTT. Translation gives CASSPYGEGGNTEAFF.

This clone was detected only a few times. The chain uses TRBV23-1 and TRBJ2-3; D uncertain. TRBV23-1 is marked as an open reading frame, function uncertain. V lost 5 bases and J 0 bases, leaving 15 bases between the germline ends. This CDR3 has 16 residues. The DNA for the CDR3 is TGCGCCAGCAGTAGGAAAGAGGCGTCTAGCACAGATACGCAGTATTTT. This encodes CASSRKEASSTDTQYF.

V usage is TRBV9 and J usage is TRBJ2-1, with D tentatively TRBD2 (5 bases). The CDR3 is made up of 14 amino acids. The ends were cut back, 4 bases at V and 8 bases at J, with 16 bases in the middle. From germline, CDR1 is SGDLS and CDR2 YYNGEE. The CDR3 here is CASSFRTEDYEQFF. DNA of the CDR3: TGTGCCAGCAGCTTTAGGACGGAGGACTATGAGCAGTTCTTC.

The chain employs TRBV19 and TRBJ2-5, with 7 bases fitting TRBD1. Germline loops: CDR1 LNHDA, CDR2 SQIVND (reference sequence). Losses at the gene ends were 5 bases for V and 6 bases for J; bases not matched to a gene: 6. The CDR3 runs to 13 residues. CDR3 sequence: CASSFDREKTQYF. The DNA of the CDR3 is TGTGCCAGTAGTTTTGACAGGGAGAAGACCCAGTACTTC. The entire variable domain, with the rest obtained from reference TRBV19 and TRBJ2-5, is as follows: DGGITQSPKYLFRKEGQNVTLSCEQNLNHDAMYWYRQDPGQGLRLIYYSQIVNDFQKGDIAEGYSVSREKKESFPLTVTSAQKNPTAFYLCASSFDREKTQYFGPGTRLLVL.

As for this clone: One end of the junction does not line up with germline, which may come from a read error. The V gene is TRBV7-7, the J gene TRBJ2-5, with 12 bases aligning to TRBD2. CDR1 SSHAT and CDR2 FNYEAQ come from the germline V gene (reference sequence). The CDR3 runs 16 residues. CDR3 amino acids: CASSPRSSGGEETQYF. The CDR3 DNA reads TGTGCTAGCAGCCCCCGATCTAGCGGGGGGGAAGAGACCCAGTACTTC.

The chain employs TRBV30 and TRBJ1-5; D not resolved. V was clipped by 6 bases and J by 0 bases, with 6 bases between them. This CDR3 has 12 residues. Germline loops: CDR1 GTSNPN, CDR2 SVGIG (reference sequence). The CDR3 here is CACRYSNQPQHF. The CDR3, as DNA: TGTGCCTGTCGGTATAGCAATCAGCCCCAGCATTTT.

The chain employs TRBV9 and TRBJ1-2; a possible D gene is TRBD1 (6 bases). The CDR3 is made up of 12 amino acids. Germline V lookup: CDR1 SGDLS, CDR2 YYNGEE. V lost 4 bases and J 8 bases, leaving 12 bases between the germline ends. The CDR3 coding sequence is TGTGCCAGCAGCCCAGAAAGGGGGGGCTACACCTTC. Translated: CASSPERGGYTF.

This rearrangement joins TRBV5-4 to TRBJ2-5; no firm D call. CDR3 size: 13 residues. Trimming shortened V by 0 bases and J by 1 base, and 4 bases separated the two germline ends. Germline V CDR1 and CDR2: SGHNT, YYREEE (reference sequence). The CDR3 coding sequence is TGTGCCAGCAGCTTGGCGTCCCAAGAGACCCAGTACTTC. Encoded protein: CASSLASQETQYF.

A few counts support this clone. This sequence joins TRBV7-9 and TRBJ2-3, with D tentatively TRBD1 (5 bases). Trimming pared 4 bases from V and 6 bases from J, leaving 14 bases between. The CDR3 totals 14 residues. CDR1 is SEHNR, CDR2 FQNEAQ, per germline (reference sequence). The CDR3 sequence: CASSSRSGMDTQYF. The CDR3 bases are TGTGCCAGCAGCTCCAGATCAGGGATGGATACGCAGTATTTT.

This clone occurred a few times. DNA for the CDR3: TGCGCCAGCACCGACTTCCCCCAAGAGACCCAGTACTTC. It codes for CASTDFPQETQYF. This chain links TRBV5-1 with TRBJ2-5; D remains unclear. CDR1 is SGHRS and CDR2 is YFSETQ in the germline V gene. The CDR3 length is 13 residues. The germline V and J ends were trimmed by 6 bases and 1 base, with 10 bases remaining between them.

J is TRBJ1-1 and V is TRBV4-2; no reliable D call. The CDR3 is 15 residues long. V was cut by 0 bases and J by 1 base, with 9 bases left in between. The germline gives CDR1 LGHNA, CDR2 YNFKEQ. The CDR3 region is CASSQDGHRNTEAFF. The CDR3 DNA sequence: TGTGCCAGCAGCCAAGATGGTCACAGGAACACTGAAGCTTTCTTT.

This sequence joins TRBV7-3 and TRBJ2-1; 10 bases map to TRBD2. The CDR3 runs 14 residues. The J segment lost 9 bases and the V segment lost 5 bases, leaving 7 bases of the junction unmatched. Germline V gives CDR1 SGHTA, CDR2 FQGTGA. This chain's CDR3 is CASSPGTSVSEQFF. CDR3 sequence (DNA): TGTGCCAGCAGCCCCGGGACTAGCGTCAGTGAGCAGTTCTTC. Drawing the rest from reference TRBV7-3 and TRBJ2-1, the complete variable domain is GAGVSQTPSNKVTEKGKYVELRCDPISGHTALYWYRQSLGQGPEFLIYFQGTGAADDSGLPNDRFFAVRPEGSVSTLKIQRTERGDSAVYLCASSPGTSVSEQFFGPGTRLTVL.

This clone has just a few counts. The chain joins TRBV5-1 to TRBJ2-7; possible D gene TRBD1, 6 bases. Germline values: CDR1 SGHRS, CDR2 YFSETQ. V was pared by 4 bases and J by 0 bases, with 8 bases between. This CDR3 region has 13 residues. The CDR3 protein is CASSEGGSYEQYF. The CDR3 DNA sequence: TGCGCCAGCAGCGAAGGGGGCTCCTACGAGCAGTACTTC.

The rearrangement uses TRBV19 and TRBJ1-1, with D perhaps TRBD1 (5 bases). Germline values: CDR1 LNHDA, CDR2 SQIVND (reference sequence). V was cut by 2 bases and J by 4 bases, with 11 bases left in between. This CDR3 region has 14 residues. As DNA, the CDR3 is TGTGCCAGTAGTATAACAGGTGCTCGCACTGAAGCTTTCTTT. It specifies CASSITGARTEAFF. Drawing the rest from reference TRBV19 and TRBJ1-1, the complete variable domain is DGGITQSPKYLFRKEGQNVTLSCEQNLNHDAMYWYRQDPGQGLRLIYYSQIVNDFQKGDIAEGYSVSREKKESFPLTVTSAQKNPTAFYLCASSITGARTEAFFGQGTRLTVV.

V and J are TRBV6-5 and TRBJ1-2; 9 bases line up with TRBD1. The CDR3 sequence is 14 residues long. V shed 5 bases and J 4 bases; nucleotides not matched to a gene: 5. Germline CDR1 MNHEY, CDR2 SVGAGI. CDR3 amino acids: CASSHGDRVYGYTF. CDR3 nucleotide sequence: TGTGCCAGCAGTCATGGGGACAGGGTCTATGGCTACACCTTC.

V is TRBV11-3 and J is TRBJ2-2, with no clear D. This CDR3 region has 13 residues. CDR1 SGHNT and CDR2 YENEEA come from the germline V gene. V lost 5 bases and J 5 bases, leaving 9 bases between the germline ends. The CDR3 here is CASSLPPTGELFF. The CDR3 DNA follows: TGTGCCAGCAGCCTTCCCCCGACCGGGGAGCTGTTTTTT.

The chain is built from TRBV5-4 and TRBJ2-3; 10 nucleotides match TRBD2. With V trimmed by 3 bases and J by 2 bases, 9 bases remained unmatched. The CDR3 is 17 residues long. CDR1 is SGHNT and CDR2 is YYREEE in the germline V gene (reference sequence). Here the CDR3 reads CASSSGGAGGLTDTQYF. The CDR3, as DNA: TGTGCCAGCAGCTCAGGGGGAGCGGGAGGGCTCACAGATACGCAGTATTTT.

This clone occurred a few times. V and J are TRBV4-1 and TRBJ2-5, with D possibly TRBD1 on 6 matching bases. Germline V CDR1 and CDR2: MGHRA, YSYEKL. The V end lost 2 bases, the J end lost 5 bases, and 15 bases lay between the germline ends. The CDR3 runs 15 residues. The CDR3 DNA reads as TGCGCCAGCAGCCAACCAACAGACAGGATGGAGACCCAGTACTTC. Translation gives CASSQPTDRMETQYF.

The sample holds a few counts of this clone. This chain joins TRBV15 and TRBJ1-2, with D unresolved. Germline V gene lookup returns CDR1 LNHNV and CDR2 YYDKDF (reference sequence). The CDR3 loop spans 14 amino acids. V lost 0 bases, J lost 3 bases, and 8 bases lay in between. The CDR3 region has the DNA TGTGCCACCAGCAGAGATCCGGCGGACTATGGCTACACCTTC. Its protein is CATSRDPADYGYTF.

A word on this clone: The same CDR3 also results from other DNA sequences found in this sample. The CDR3 nucleotides are TGTGCCAGCTCACCCGACAGGCAAGAGACCCAGTACTTC. It translates to CASSPDRQETQYF. The J gene is TRBJ2-5, the V gene TRBV18; perhaps TRBD1 as D (6 bases). CDR3 length: 13 amino acids. CDR1 and CDR2 (germline): KGHSH, LQKENI. Trimming took 3 bases from V and 2 from J, leaving 7 bases between them.

This clone was detected a few times. The chain has TRBV7-3 and TRBJ2-3, with a weak D call TRBD1 (5 bases). Trimming took 2 bases from V and 2 from J, leaving 11 bases between them. Germline V gene sequence: CDR1 SGHTA, CDR2 FQGTGA. The CDR3 sequence is 15 residues long. CDR3 residues: CASSLASGYTDTQYF. In DNA form, the CDR3 reads TGTGCCAGCAGCTTAGCGTCAGGGTACACAGATACGCAGTATTTT. The full variable domain, its missing parts supplied by reference TRBV7-3 and TRBJ2-3, is GAGVSQTPSNKVTEKGKYVELRCDPISGHTALYWYRQSLGQGPEFLIYFQGTGAADDSGLPNDRFFAVRPEGSVSTLKIQRTERGDSAVYLCASSLASGYTDTQYFGPGTRLTVL.

This clone was recorded a few times. The chain links TRBV5-4 to TRBJ2-7; TRBD1 matches at 10 bases. CDR1 is SGHNT, CDR2 YYREEE, per germline (reference sequence). This CDR3 spans 17 amino acids. Germline trimming cut 3 bases from V and 2 bases from J; bases unmatched to any gene: 11. DNA of the CDR3: TGTGCCAGCAGCTGGGTCTTAGGGACAGGGGACGCCTACGAGCAGTACTTC. Encoded protein: CASSWVLGTGDAYEQYF.

The table lists this clone with a few counts. The V and J genes are TRBV2 and TRBJ2-1, with 12 bases matching TRBD2. With V trimmed by 4 bases and J by 4 bases, 5 bases remained unmatched. This CDR3 spans 16 amino acids. Germline loops: CDR1 SNHLY, CDR2 FYNNEI. The CDR3 here is CASSATSGGPYNEQFF. DNA for the CDR3: TGTGCCAGCAGTGCCACTAGCGGGGGGCCTTACAATGAGCAGTTCTTC.